The 10 T cell receptor beta chains in this list originate from one sample, sequenced in a study of tumor and adjacent non-tumor tissue in lung cancer. A modified ARM-PCR protocol with three rounds of nested PCR amplified TCRbeta. MiXCR, applied by TCRdb to the multiplex PCR reads, yields one record per CDR3 protein. Of approximately 130,000 distinct CDR3 sequences in the sample, around three fifths were seen once. This sample's RNA came from whole unsorted tissue. The material sequenced was lung tumor tissue. These receptors came from a man aged 25 to 45 with non-small cell lung cancer.

The CDR3 DNA reads as TGCAGTACTACATCGGGACACGAGCAGTACTTC. The encoded protein is CSTTSGHEQYF. The chain recombines TRBV20-1 with TRBJ2-7; D may match TRBD1 or TRBD2 (5 bases each). Trimming stripped 8 bases from V and 5 bases from J, with 13 bases between. CDR1 and CDR2 from the germline V gene are DFQATT and SNEGSKA (reference sequence). The CDR3 is 11 residues long.

On this clonotype: A read error may be the cause here, since a much bigger clone is one base away. This chain connects TRBV29-1 to TRBJ1-2; tentative D call: TRBD1 (5 bases). Germline V gene data show CDR1 as SQVTM and CDR2 as ANQGSEA. CDR3 size: 12 residues. In DNA, the CDR3 is TGCTGCGTATCCGGGACCCTCTATGGCTACACCTTC. Translation: CCVSGTLYGYTF.

To note about this clonotype: An end of the junction does not agree with germline; a read error may underlie this. CDR3: CSVKIAGGRNEQCF. CDR3 coding DNA: TGCAGTGTTAAAATAGCGGGGGGGCGGAACGAGCAGTGCTTC. This chain joins TRBV20-1 and TRBJ2-7, with 11 nucleotides matching TRBD2. This CDR3 has 14 residues. CDR1 and CDR2 from the germline V gene are DFQATT and SNEGSKA (reference sequence).

This clonotype was detected only once. A much larger clonotype is one base distant, so this may be a read error. The V call is TRBV10-3, the J call TRBJ2-2, with D perhaps TRBD2 (5 bases). Looked up from germline, CDR1 is ENHRY and CDR2 is SYGVKD. This CDR3 is 12 amino acids long. CDR3 region: CAISGSSGKLFF. The CDR3 bases are TGTGCCATCAGTGGGTCCTCCGGGAAGCTGTTTTTT.

The table lists this clonotype with many counts. J is TRBJ1-2 and V is TRBV10-2, with a weak D call TRBD1 (5 bases). Germline V gene sequence: CDR1 WSHSY, CDR2 SAAADI. V lost 3 bases and J 6 bases, leaving 5 bases between the germline ends. The CDR3 runs 11 residues. The CDR3 region is CASSDRDGYTF. In DNA form, the CDR3 reads TGCGCCAGCAGTGACAGGGATGGCTACACCTTC.

Notes on this clonotype: A much larger clone sits a single nucleotide away, making a read error possible. V gene TRBV6-2 or TRBV6-3 combines with J gene TRBJ1-1, with 8 positions matching TRBD1. This CDR3 is 14 amino acids long. The germline gives CDR1 MNHEY, CDR2 SVGEGT. The CDR3 DNA reads as TGTGCCAGCAGGCTACAGGGGGGGAACACTGAAACTTTCTTT. Residues: CASRLQGGNTETFF.

This clonotype occurred many times. The rearrangement links TRBV12-3 or TRBV12-4 to TRBJ1-2; D might be TRBD1 (5 bases). This CDR3 has 14 residues. The V gene lost 5 bases and the J gene lost 5 bases, with 15 bases spanning the gap. The CDR3 bases are TGTGCCAGCAGTCCGCAGGGCGGGGTATATGGCTACACCTTC. Amino acid sequence: CASSPQGGVYGYTF.

This clonotype occurred many times. The chain combines TRBV6-2 or TRBV6-3 with TRBJ1-5, with 9 bases matching TRBD1. V was pared by 0 bases and J by 4 bases, with 10 bases of the junction left unmatched. CDR3 length equals 18 residues. In germline, CDR1 is MNHEY, CDR2 SVGEGT. CDR3 loop: CASSYSPRYRGRNQPQHF. The DNA for the CDR3 is TGTGCCAGCAGTTACTCTCCTCGATACAGGGGGCGAAATCAGCCCCAGCATTTT.

Concerning this clonotype itself: At one end the junction does not follow the germline gene, possibly because of a read error. This chain links TRBV6-2 or TRBV6-3 with TRBJ2-2; TRBD2 matches at 9 bases. From germline, CDR1 is MNHEY and CDR2 SVGEGT. The CDR3 length is 17 residues. CDR3 sequence (DNA): TGTGCCAGGAGTTACCCTGGACTAGCGCTGGCCACCGGGGAGCTGTTTTTT. Translating gives CARSYPGLALATGELFF.

This clonotype is categorized as medium-sized. The chain employs TRBV20-1 and TRBJ1-2; 7 bases are a match to TRBD1. Germline CDR1 is DFQATT and CDR2 is SNEGSKA (reference sequence). J was trimmed by 6 bases and V by 0 bases; bases with no gene match: 4. The CDR3 totals 13 residues. The CDR3 region has the DNA TGCAGTGCTAGAGATCCCGGACAGGATGGCTACACCTTC. Its protein is CSARDPGQDGYTF.